Shown below are 5 T cell receptor beta chains from a single sample sequenced in a study of T-cell reconstitution after alpha-beta-depleted transplantation in children (dated by TCRdb to the mid-2010s). The library was made by PCR. This sample was sequenced with an Illumina HiSeq 2500. Molecular barcoding was employed in the preparation of TCR libraries, with unique molecular identifiers being used to normalize TCRbeta repertoire quantification. Starting from the raw public reads, TCRdb applied fastp trimming at Q25, assembled clones with MiXCR and retained in-frame beta chains. Rows matching on CDR3 protein sequence are summarized as one entry with the most common DNA and genes. The sample records hundreds of thousands of distinct CDR3 sequences, under 30% of which are singletons. Jointly, the top ten make up 11% to 15% of the sample. What the treatment or condition label conveys for this sample: allogeneic hematopoietic cell transplantation with graft depleted of TCRalphabeta T cells and CD19 B cells.

The specimen comprised PBMCs, mostly from graft donor cells, sampled 360 days after TCRalphabeta/CD19-depleted stem cell transplant. The receptors here all came from a boy under two years old who had a stem cell transplant for acute myeloid leukemia, so the T cells may come from the graft donor.

This clonotype occurred a few times. The CDR3 region is CSVETGALNYGYTF. DNA for the CDR3: TGCAGCGTTGAAACGGGGGCCCTTAACTATGGCTACACCTTC. The rearrangement uses TRBV29-1 and TRBJ1-2; D may be TRBD1 (6 bases). The germline V gene encodes CDR1 SQVTM and CDR2 ANQGSEA. CDR3 length: 14 amino acids. The V and J ends lost 2 bases and 1 base respectively, with 11 bases between them.

The chain combines TRBV4-1 with TRBJ2-7; D is uncertain. CDR1 and CDR2 (germline): MGHRA, YSYEKL. The length of the CDR3 is 16 residues. V lost 0 bases, J lost 9 bases, and 21 bases lay in between. CDR3 sequence reads: CASSQDASATWSGQYV. CDR3 coding DNA: TGCGCCAGCAGCCAAGATGCGTCAGCTACTTGGTCCGGGCAGTACGTC.

V is TRBV4-3 and J is TRBJ1-5; the D is unclear. With 1 base removed from V and 2 bases from J, the gap between germline ends came to 15 bases. This CDR3 has 17 residues. Germline-derived CDR1 and CDR2 are LGHNA and YSLEER. CDR3 in DNA: TGCGCCAGCAGCCAAGGCTTCTCGGGTAGGGGCAATCAGCCCCAGCATTTT. Its translation: CASSQGFSGRGNQPQHF.

This clonotype occurred many times. The chain uses TRBV29-1 and TRBJ1-2, with 7 bases lining up with TRBD1. The CDR3 is 14 residues long. The germline CDR1 and CDR2 sequences are SQVTM and ANQGSEA. The trim removed 4 bases at V and 5 bases at J, leaving 10 bases unmatched. The CDR3 loop is CSVAPNTGAYGYTF. The CDR3 DNA reads TGCAGCGTTGCCCCCAATACAGGGGCATATGGCTACACCTTC.

This clonotype occurred many times. The chain recombines TRBV2 with TRBJ2-7; no firm D call. Trimming took off 5 bases at V and 1 base at J, with 6 bases between the two ends. Germline V gene data show CDR1 as SNHLY and CDR2 as FYNNEI. This CDR3 is built from 12 residues. The CDR3 nucleotides are TGTGCCAGCAGTTGGAGTTCCTACGAGCAGTACGTC. Its translation is CASSWSSYEQYV.